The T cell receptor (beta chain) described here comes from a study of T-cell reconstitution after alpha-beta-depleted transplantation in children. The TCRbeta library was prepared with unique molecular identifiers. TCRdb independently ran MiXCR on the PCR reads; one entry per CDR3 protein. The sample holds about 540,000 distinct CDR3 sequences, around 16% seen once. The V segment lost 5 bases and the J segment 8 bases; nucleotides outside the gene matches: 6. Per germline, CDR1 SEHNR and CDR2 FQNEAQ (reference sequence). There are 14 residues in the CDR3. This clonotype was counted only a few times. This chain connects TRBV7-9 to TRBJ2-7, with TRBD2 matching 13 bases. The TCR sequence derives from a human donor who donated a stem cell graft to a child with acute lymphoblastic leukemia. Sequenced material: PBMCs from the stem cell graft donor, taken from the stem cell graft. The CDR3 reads CASSGTSGGGKQYF. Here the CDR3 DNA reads TGTGCCAGCAGCGGCACTAGCGGGGGGGGGAAGCAGTACTTC.